Below, 12 T cell receptor beta chains from the same sample are listed, as sequenced in a study of blood T cell repertoires in COVID-19. Some clones are missing from TCRdb's copy, which holds only in-frame ones; the method was immunoSEQ multiplex PCR. The table lists roughly 67,000 clones, 85% to 95% of them singletons. Sequencing was carried out using peripheral blood. The receptors shown here come from a man in his 70s with active COVID-19.

The chain combines TRBV28 with TRBJ2-3; 7 positions match TRBD2. This CDR3 contains 13 residues. Germline CDR1 reads MDHEN; CDR2 reads SYDVKM. The V gene end was trimmed by 2 bases and the J gene end by 4 bases; junction bases not matched to a gene: 0. CDR3 sequence: CASSLAGADTQYF. Here the CDR3 DNA reads TGTGCCAGCAGTTTAGCGGGGGCAGATACGCAGTATTTT.

J is TRBJ1-1 and V is TRBV9; TRBD1 is a possible D gene (6 bases). The CDR3 is made up of 15 amino acids. Germline V lookup: CDR1 SGDLS, CDR2 YYNGEE. V shed 5 bases and J shed 1 base, with 15 bases lying between them. CDR3 amino acids: CASRAITGRNTEAFF. CDR3 bases: TGTGCCAGCAGGGCTATTACAGGGCGGAACACTGAAGCTTTCTTT.

This clone was recorded only once. V and J are TRBV19 and TRBJ1-2, with D perhaps TRBD1 (6 bases). CDR3 size: 14 residues. Per germline, CDR1 LNHDA and CDR2 SQIVND (reference sequence). V was pared by 1 base and J by 7 bases, with 13 bases between. The CDR3 loop reads CASSIGLGAAGYTF. The CDR3 nucleotides read TGTGCCAGTAGTATAGGTTTGGGGGCTGCTGGCTACACCTTC.

The chain combines TRBV6-5 with TRBJ1-2; TRBD1 is a possible D gene (6 bases). Germline CDR1 and CDR2: MNHEY and SVGAGI. Trimming stripped 0 bases from V and 2 bases from J, with 10 bases between. The CDR3 consists of 15 residues. The CDR3 coding sequence is TGTGCCAGCAGTTACTCGGGGGGGGCCAACTATGGCTACACCTTC. It encodes CASSYSGGANYGYTF.

This clone has only one observation. This chain uses TRBV18 with TRBJ1-1; 7 nucleotides agree with TRBD1. The CDR3 extends over 15 amino acids. The ends lost 0 bases at V and 2 bases at J; junction bases unmatched: 3. Germline CDR1 and CDR2: KGHSH and LQKENI. The CDR3 coding sequence is TGTGCCAGCTCACCACCCCCAGGGGGAAACACTGAAGCTTTCTTT. It encodes CASSPPPGGNTEAFF.

The chain combines TRBV5-6 with TRBJ1-4; 7 nucleotides line up with TRBD1. This CDR3 has 14 residues. J lost 8 bases, V lost 2 bases, and 6 bases had no gene match. Per germline, CDR1 SGHDT and CDR2 YYEEEE. In DNA form, the CDR3 reads TGTGCCAGCAGCTTATTTAGGGGGCGCGAAAAACTGTTTTTT. The encoded protein is CASSLFRGREKLFF. The full variable domain, with the rest looked up from reference TRBV5-6 and TRBJ1-4, is DAGVTQSPTHLIKTRGQQVTLRCSPKSGHDTVSWYQQALGQGPQFIFQYYEEEERQRGNFPDRFSGHQFPNYSSELNVNALLLGDSALYLCASSLFRGREKLFFGSGTQLSVL.

This chain joins TRBV5-1 and TRBJ2-5; TRBD1 might be the D (6 bases). The V and J ends lost 4 bases and 4 bases respectively, with 14 bases between them. This CDR3 has 14 residues. Germline V gene lookup returns CDR1 SGHRS and CDR2 YFSETQ. The CDR3 region has the DNA TGCGCCAGCAGCCCACAGGGTAGGGGAGAGACCCAGTACTTC. Translated: CASSPQGRGETQYF.

The chain uses TRBV19 and TRBJ1-5; D is possibly TRBD1 (5 bases). In germline, CDR1 is LNHDA, CDR2 SQIVND (reference sequence). Trimming removed 10 bases from V and 0 bases from J, with 13 bases in between. The CDR3 is 14 amino acids. CDR3 protein: CATRQGGSNQPQHF. The CDR3 coding sequence is TGTGCCACTAGGCAGGGAGGTAGCAATCAGCCCCAGCATTTT.

Only one count was recorded for this clone. The chain carries TRBV5-1 and TRBJ2-5, with D perhaps TRBD1 (6 bases). The germline gives CDR1 SGHRS, CDR2 YFSETQ. CDR3 size: 14 residues. With 6 bases removed from V and 1 base from J, the gap between germline ends came to 13 bases. CDR3 nucleotide sequence: TGCGCCAGCACCCTGACAGGCTCCCAAGAGACCCAGTACTTC. Encoded protein: CASTLTGSQETQYF. Using reference TRBV5-1 and TRBJ2-5 for the parts outside the CDR3, the full variable domain is KAGVTQTPRYLIKTRGQQVTLSCSPISGHRSVSWYQQTPGQGLQFLFEYFSETQRNKGNFPGRFSGRQFSNSRSEMNVSTLELGDSALYLCASTLTGSQETQYFGPGTRLLVL.

This clone was seen just once. The rearrangement joins TRBV10-3 to TRBJ1-6, with 7 nucleotides matching TRBD1. This CDR3 spans 13 amino acids. V shed 4 bases and J 10 bases; nucleotides not matched to a gene: 4. Germline V lookup: CDR1 ENHRY, CDR2 SYGVKD. CDR3 protein: CAISGQGYSPLHF. The DNA for the CDR3 is TGTGCCATCAGTGGACAGGGATACTCACCCCTCCACTTT.

V and J are TRBV7-3 and TRBJ2-7; TRBD2 aligns across 10 bases. The CDR3 loop spans 16 amino acids. Trimming at V came to 5 bases and at J to 1 base, leaving 8 bases not matched to a gene. Per the germline V gene, CDR1 is SGHTA and CDR2 is FQGTGA. Here the CDR3 reads CASSLSGGAGSYEQYF. The CDR3 region has the DNA TGTGCCAGCAGCCTCAGCGGGGGGGCCGGGTCCTACGAGCAGTACTTC.

The chain joins TRBV5-1 to TRBJ2-7; 9 nucleotides match TRBD2. CDR3 length equals 14 residues. Germline CDR1 reads SGHRS; CDR2 reads YFSETQ. Trimming removed 2 bases from V and 3 bases from J; junction bases left unmatched: 3. The CDR3 bases are TGCGCCAGCAGCTTAGCGGGGGGCGACTACGAGCAGTACTTC. It is translated as CASSLAGGDYEQYF.